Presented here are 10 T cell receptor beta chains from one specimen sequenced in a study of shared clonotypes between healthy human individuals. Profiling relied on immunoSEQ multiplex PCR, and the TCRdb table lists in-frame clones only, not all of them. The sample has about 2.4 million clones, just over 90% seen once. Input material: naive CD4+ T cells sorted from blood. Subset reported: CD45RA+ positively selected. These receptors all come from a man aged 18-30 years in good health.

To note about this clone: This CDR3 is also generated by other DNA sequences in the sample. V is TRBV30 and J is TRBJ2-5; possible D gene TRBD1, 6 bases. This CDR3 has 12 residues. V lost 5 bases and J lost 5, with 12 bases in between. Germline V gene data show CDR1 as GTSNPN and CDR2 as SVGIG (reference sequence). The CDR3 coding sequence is TGTGCCTGGGCGACAGGTTCTGAGACCCAGTACTTC. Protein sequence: CAWATGSETQYF. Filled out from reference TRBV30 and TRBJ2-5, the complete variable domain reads SQTIHQWPATLVQPVGSPLSLECTVEGTSNPNLYWYRQAAGRGLQLLFYSVGIGQISSEVPQNLSASRPQDRQFILSSKKLLLSDSGFYLCAWATGSETQYFGPGTRLLVL.

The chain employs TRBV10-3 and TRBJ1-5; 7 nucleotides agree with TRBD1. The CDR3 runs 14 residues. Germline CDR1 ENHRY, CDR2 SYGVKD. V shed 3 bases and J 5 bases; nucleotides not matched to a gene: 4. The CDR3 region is CAISEGGADQPQHF. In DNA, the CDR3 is TGTGCCATCAGTGAAGGGGGCGCGGATCAGCCCCAGCATTTT.

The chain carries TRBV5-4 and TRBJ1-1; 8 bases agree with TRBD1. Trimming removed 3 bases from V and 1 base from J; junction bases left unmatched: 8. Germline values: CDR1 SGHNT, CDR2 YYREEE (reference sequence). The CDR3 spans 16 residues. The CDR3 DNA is TGTGCCAGCAGCTCGGGGACAGGCCCTGGGAACACTGAAGCTTTCTTT. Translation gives CASSSGTGPGNTEAFF.

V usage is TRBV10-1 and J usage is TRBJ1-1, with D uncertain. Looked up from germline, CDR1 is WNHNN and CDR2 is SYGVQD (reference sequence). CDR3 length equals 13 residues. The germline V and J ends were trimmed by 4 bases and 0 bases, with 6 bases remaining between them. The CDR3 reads CASSGSLNTEAFF. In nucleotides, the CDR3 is TGCGCCAGCAGTGGCAGCCTGAACACTGAAGCTTTCTTT.

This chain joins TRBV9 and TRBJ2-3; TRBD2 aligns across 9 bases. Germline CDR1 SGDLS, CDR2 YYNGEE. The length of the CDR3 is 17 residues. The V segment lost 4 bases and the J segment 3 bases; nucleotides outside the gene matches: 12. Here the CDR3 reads CASSTHSLAGKTDTQYF. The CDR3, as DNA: TGTGCCAGCAGCACCCATTCCCTAGCGGGGAAAACAGATACGCAGTATTTT. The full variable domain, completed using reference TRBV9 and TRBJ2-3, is DSGVTQTPKHLITATGQRVTLRCSPRSGDLSVYWYQQSLDQGLQFLIQYYNGEERAKGNILERFSAQQFPDLHSELNLSSLELGDSALYFCASSTHSLAGKTDTQYFGPGTRLTVL.

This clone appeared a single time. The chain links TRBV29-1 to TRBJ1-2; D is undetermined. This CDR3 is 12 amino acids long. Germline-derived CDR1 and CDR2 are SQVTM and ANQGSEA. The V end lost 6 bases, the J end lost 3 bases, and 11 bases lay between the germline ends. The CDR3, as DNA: TGCAGCGTCGCCCCCCAGGACTATGGCTACACCTTC. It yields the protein CSVAPQDYGYTF.

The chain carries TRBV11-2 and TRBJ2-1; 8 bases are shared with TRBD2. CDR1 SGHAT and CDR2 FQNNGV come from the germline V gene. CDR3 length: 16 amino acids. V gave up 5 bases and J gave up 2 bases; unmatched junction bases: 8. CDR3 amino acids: CASSQPGTSTYNEQFF. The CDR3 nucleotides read TGTGCCAGCAGCCAACCCGGGACTAGTACCTACAATGAGCAGTTCTTC.

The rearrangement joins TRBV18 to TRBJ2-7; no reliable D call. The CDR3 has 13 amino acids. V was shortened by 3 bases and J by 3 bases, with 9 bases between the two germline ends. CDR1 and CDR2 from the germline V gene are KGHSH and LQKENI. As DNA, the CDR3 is TGTGCCAGCTCACCGACTTCAAACTACGAGCAGTACTTC. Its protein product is CASSPTSNYEQYF.

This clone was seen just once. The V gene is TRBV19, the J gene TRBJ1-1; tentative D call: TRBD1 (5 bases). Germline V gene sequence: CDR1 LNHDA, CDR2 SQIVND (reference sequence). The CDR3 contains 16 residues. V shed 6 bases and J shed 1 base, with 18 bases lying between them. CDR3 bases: TGTGCCAGTAGCCCGAAGGTCGGGACGGCGAACACTGAAGCTTTCTTT. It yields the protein CASSPKVGTANTEAFF. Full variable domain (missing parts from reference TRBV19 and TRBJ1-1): DGGITQSPKYLFRKEGQNVTLSCEQNLNHDAMYWYRQDPGQGLRLIYYSQIVNDFQKGDIAEGYSVSREKKESFPLTVTSAQKNPTAFYLCASSPKVGTANTEAFFGQGTRLTVV.

The CDR3 spells CAISESKGNGEQYF. In nucleotides, the CDR3 is TGTGCCATCAGTGAGTCGAAAGGGAATGGCGAGCAGTACTTC. The chain recombines TRBV10-3 with TRBJ2-7; D ambiguous. V was pared by 0 bases and J by 6 bases, with 12 bases between. The CDR3 is 14 amino acids. Germline V gene data show CDR1 as ENHRY and CDR2 as SYGVKD.